This is a list of T cell receptor beta chains from one sample in a study of immune evolution from preneoplasia to lung adenocarcinoma. Assay: immunoSEQ multiplex PCR; the TCRdb copy retains only in-frame clones and omits some. Among approximately 9,300 clones listed, 75% to 85% were seen once. Sequenced material: FFPE minimally invasive lung adenocarcinoma tissue. The source of these receptors is a donor of 70 years or more with lung adenocarcinoma. The CDR3 runs from the conserved cysteine through the conserved F or W. The order of the fields is D gene, V gene, clone size, J gene, CDR3 protein, CDR3 DNA. A D gene is named only where the DNA matches it firmly. A row's size may be missing; if present it is once, few, many or a size class.

d_gene: TRBD2
v_gene: TRBV28
abundance: -
j_gene: TRBJ2-7
CDR3aa: CASSFPRIAGSEQYF
CDR3nt: TGTGCCAGCAGTTTTCCCCGGATAGCGGGATCCGAGCAGTACTTC

d_gene: TRBD2
v_gene: TRBV5-1
abundance: -
j_gene: TRBJ2-1
CDR3aa: CASSYSGLAGGQSEQFF
CDR3nt: TGCGCCAGCAGCTACTCGGGACTAGCGGGAGGGCAGAGTGAGCAGTTCTTC

d_gene: -
v_gene: TRBV4-1
abundance: -
j_gene: TRBJ1-1
CDR3aa: CASSRGASTEAFF
CDR3nt: TGCGCCAGCAGCCGGGGGGCAAGCACTGAAGCTTTCTTT

d_gene: -
v_gene: TRBV19
abundance: -
j_gene: TRBJ2-2
CDR3aa: CASTTRGARSTGELFF
CDR3nt: TGTGCCAGTACCACCCGAGGGGCGCGGAGCACCGGGGAGCTGTTTTTT

d_gene: TRBD2
v_gene: TRBV27
abundance: -
j_gene: TRBJ2-1
CDR3aa: CASSGWASGRFNEQFF
CDR3nt: TGTGCCAGCAGCGGTTGGGCTAGCGGGAGATTCAATGAGCAGTTCTTC

d_gene: -
v_gene: TRBV10-2
abundance: -
j_gene: TRBJ1-5
CDR3aa: CASSSQGSNQPQHF
CDR3nt: TGCGCCAGTAGTTCCCAAGGTAGCAATCAGCCCCAGCATTTT

d_gene: -
v_gene: TRBV30
abundance: -
j_gene: TRBJ1-5
CDR3aa: CAWSPGSNQPQHF
CDR3nt: TGTGCCTGGAGCCCAGGTAGCAATCAGCCCCAGCATTTT

d_gene: -
v_gene: TRBV30
abundance: -
j_gene: TRBJ2-7
CDR3aa: CAWSGPRTTPYEQYF
CDR3nt: TGTGCCTGGAGCGGACCCCGGACCACCCCCTACGAGCAGTACTTC

d_gene: TRBD1
v_gene: TRBV2
abundance: -
j_gene: TRBJ2-1
CDR3aa: CASNLDRDNEQFF
CDR3nt: TGTGCCAGCAACCTCGACAGGGACAATGAGCAGTTCTTC

d_gene: -
v_gene: TRBV19
abundance: -
j_gene: TRBJ1-2
CDR3aa: CASSIGEGYTF
CDR3nt: TGTGCCAGTAGTATAGGAGAAGGCTACACCTTC

d_gene: TRBD1
v_gene: TRBV5-1
abundance: -
j_gene: TRBJ1-2
CDR3aa: CASSSGTGEGYTF
CDR3nt: TGCGCCAGCAGCTCCGGGACAGGGGAAGGCTACACCTTC

d_gene: -
v_gene: TRBV19
abundance: -
j_gene: TRBJ2-2
CDR3aa: CASRDGKTTHTGELFF
CDR3nt: TGTGCCAGTAGGGACGGCAAGACTACCCACACCGGGGAGCTGTTTTTT

d_gene: -
v_gene: TRBV20-1
abundance: -
j_gene: TRBJ2-1
CDR3aa: CKVSGNEQFF
CDR3nt: TGCAAAGTAAGCGGAAATGAGCAGTTCTTC

d_gene: -
v_gene: TRBV15
abundance: -
j_gene: TRBJ1-4
CDR3aa: CATSRDGSGRNEKLFF
CDR3nt: TGTGCCACCAGCAGAGATGGGTCGGGGAGAAATGAAAAACTGTTTTTT

d_gene: -
v_gene: TRBV30
abundance: -
j_gene: TRBJ1-5
CDR3aa: CAWSRSINQPQHF
CDR3nt: TGTGCCTGGAGTAGGTCCATCAATCAGCCCCAGCATTTT

d_gene: -
v_gene: TRBV29-1
abundance: few
j_gene: TRBJ1-2
CDR3aa: CSVETKWGAGYGYTF
CDR3nt: TGCAGCGTTGAAACGAAATGGGGGGCCGGCTATGGCTACACCTTC

d_gene: TRBD1
v_gene: TRBV27
abundance: -
j_gene: TRBJ1-2
CDR3aa: CASKYRGSFFGYTF
CDR3nt: TGTGCCAGCAAGTACAGGGGGTCCTTTTTTGGCTACACCTTC

d_gene: -
v_gene: TRBV2
abundance: -
j_gene: TRBJ2-2
CDR3aa: CASIQDRLGELFF
CDR3nt: TGTGCCAGCATCCAGGACCGTCTCGGGGAGCTGTTTTTT

d_gene: TRBD2
v_gene: TRBV5-4
abundance: few
j_gene: TRBJ2-7
CDR3aa: CASSNGTSAAKQYF
CDR3nt: TGTGCCAGCAGCAACGGGACTAGCGCTGCCAAGCAGTACTTC

d_gene: -
v_gene: TRBV7-6
abundance: -
j_gene: TRBJ2-7
CDR3aa: CASSLYQGGAYEQYF
CDR3nt: TGTGCCAGCAGCTTATATCAAGGGGGAGCCTACGAGCAGTACTTC

d_gene: TRBD1
v_gene: TRBV18
abundance: -
j_gene: TRBJ1-1
CDR3aa: CASSPGTATAEAFF
CDR3nt: TGTGCCAGCTCACCCGGGACAGCAACAGCTGAAGCTTTCTTT

d_gene: -
v_gene: TRBV18
abundance: -
j_gene: TRBJ1-2
CDR3aa: CASSPTGGLIYGYTF
CDR3nt: TGTGCCAGCTCACCGACGGGGGGGCTTATCTATGGCTACACCTTC

d_gene: -
v_gene: TRBV28
abundance: -
j_gene: TRBJ1-1
CDR3aa: CASSEGTRAEAFF
CDR3nt: TGTGCCAGCAGTGAGGGGACGAGGGCTGAAGCTTTCTTT

d_gene: TRBD1
v_gene: TRBV5-5
abundance: -
j_gene: TRBJ2-1
CDR3aa: CASSLAVGQGVNEQFF
CDR3nt: TGTGCCAGCAGCTTGGCAGTCGGACAGGGGGTAAATGAGCAGTTCTTC

d_gene: -
v_gene: TRBV28
abundance: -
j_gene: TRBJ2-5
CDR3aa: CASSTRADFQETQYF
CDR3nt: TGTGCCAGCAGCACCCGGGCGGATTTCCAAGAGACCCAGTACTTC

d_gene: TRBD2
v_gene: TRBV9
abundance: -
j_gene: TRBJ2-5
CDR3aa: CASSVEEREQTQYF
CDR3nt: TGTGCCAGCAGCGTAGAGGAGCGGGAACAGACCCAGTACTTC

d_gene: -
v_gene: TRBV2
abundance: -
j_gene: TRBJ1-2
CDR3aa: CASSGAGDGYTF
CDR3nt: TGTGCCAGCAGTGGAGCAGGGGATGGCTACACCTTC

d_gene: -
v_gene: TRBV7-8
abundance: few
j_gene: TRBJ1-5
CDR3aa: CASSFGGRNQPQHF
CDR3nt: TGTGCCAGCAGCTTCGGGGGTCGCAATCAGCCCCAGCATTTT

d_gene: -
v_gene: TRBV6-6
abundance: few
j_gene: TRBJ2-2
CDR3aa: CASKRRAGELFF
CDR3nt: TGTGCCAGCAAACGGCGTGCCGGGGAGCTGTTTTTT

d_gene: -
v_gene: TRBV5-1
abundance: -
j_gene: TRBJ1-5
CDR3aa: CASSLCWYSNQPQHF
CDR3nt: TGCGCCAGCAGCTTGTGCTGGTATAGCAATCAGCCCCAGCATTTT

d_gene: -
v_gene: TRBV27
abundance: -
j_gene: TRBJ1-5
CDR3aa: CASSLSWQGNQPQHF
CDR3nt: TGTGCCAGCAGTTTATCGTGGCAGGGGAATCAGCCCCAGCATTTT

d_gene: -
v_gene: TRBV28
abundance: few
j_gene: TRBJ1-2
CDR3aa: CASSYLSYGYTF
CDR3nt: TGTGCCAGCAGTTACCTAAGCTATGGCTACACCTTC

d_gene: -
v_gene: TRBV18
abundance: -
j_gene: TRBJ2-3
CDR3aa: CASSPLGVDTDTQYF
CDR3nt: TGTGCCAGCTCACCACTTGGGGTTGACACAGATACGCAGTATTTT

d_gene: -
v_gene: TRBV5-8
abundance: -
j_gene: TRBJ2-2
CDR3aa: CASSSGNSLNTGELFF
CDR3nt: TGTGCCAGCAGCTCCGGTAACAGCTTGAACACCGGGGAGCTGTTTTTT

d_gene: TRBD2
v_gene: TRBV19
abundance: -
j_gene: TRBJ2-1
CDR3aa: CASTPGLAAKGYNEQFF
CDR3nt: TGTGCCAGTACCCCGGGACTAGCGGCAAAGGGGTACAATGAGCAGTTCTTC

d_gene: -
v_gene: TRBV4-1
abundance: -
j_gene: TRBJ2-7
CDR3aa: CASSQSQGLGEQYF
CDR3nt: TGCGCCAGCAGCCAAAGCCAGGGCCTAGGGGAGCAGTACTTC

d_gene: TRBD2
v_gene: TRBV6-6
abundance: -
j_gene: TRBJ2-4
CDR3aa: CASSYSGGVKNIQYF
CDR3nt: TGTGCCAGCAGTTACTCGGGGGGGGTCAAAAACATTCAGTACTTC

d_gene: -
v_gene: TRBV28
abundance: few
j_gene: TRBJ2-7
CDR3aa: CASSSPAWGSGYEQYF
CDR3nt: TGTGCCAGCAGTTCCCCGGCCTGGGGTTCGGGCTACGAGCAGTACTTC

d_gene: -
v_gene: TRBV7-2
abundance: -
j_gene: TRBJ2-7
CDR3aa: CASSSSDSFTDEQYF
CDR3nt: TGTGCCAGCAGCTCTAGTGACAGTTTCACCGACGAGCAGTACTTC